Shown below are 21 T cell receptor beta chains from a single sample sequenced in a study of cytomegalovirus exposure and HLA in healthy donors. The protocol was immunoSEQ multiplex PCR, while the TCRdb copy is restricted to in-frame clones and leaves out a portion. The sample lists tens of thousands of clones, 96% occurring once. Sequencing was performed on PBMCs. Every receptor here comes from a man younger than 35 in good health and CMV-seronegative.

This sequence joins TRBV5-1 and TRBJ2-5; TRBD2 matches 8 bases. CDR3 length: 14 residues. The germline gives CDR1 SGHRS, CDR2 YFSETQ. The V segment lost 2 bases and the J segment 1 base; nucleotides outside the gene matches: 1. The CDR3 is CASSLTSGQETQYF. In nucleotides, the CDR3 is TGCGCCAGCAGCTTAACTAGCGGCCAAGAGACCCAGTACTTC.

The chain combines TRBV4-3 with TRBJ1-4; D remains ambiguous. Germline loops: CDR1 LGHNA, CDR2 YSLEER. This CDR3 is 15 amino acids long. V lost 3 bases to trimming and J lost 3 bases, with 11 bases between them. The CDR3 spells CASSHREVANEKLFF. DNA of the CDR3: TGCGCCAGCAGCCACCGGGAGGTTGCTAATGAAAAACTGTTTTTT.

The genes are TRBV25-1 and TRBJ2-7; 10 positions agree with TRBD1. The V and J ends lost 7 bases and 1 base, in that order; junction bases with no gene match: 4. There are 14 residues in the CDR3. The germline CDR1 and CDR2 sequences are MGHDK and SYGVNS. The CDR3 sequence: CASMGQGKSYEQYF. In DNA form, the CDR3 reads TGTGCCAGCATGGGACAGGGGAAGTCCTACGAGCAGTACTTC.

The CDR3 DNA is TGTGCCAGTAAGGAGAGCAATCAGCCCCAGCATTTT. Amino acids: CASKESNQPQHF. This chain joins TRBV19 and TRBJ1-5; D remains ambiguous. In germline, CDR1 is LNHDA, CDR2 SQIVND (reference sequence). V dropped 7 bases and J dropped 1 base, with 5 bases sitting between them. This CDR3 has 12 residues.

The chain employs TRBV7-2 and TRBJ2-1; 9 bases line up with TRBD2. The CDR3 totals 16 residues. From germline, CDR1 is SGHTA and CDR2 FQGNSA. V lost 0 bases and J lost 9; bases outside the gene matches: 9. The CDR3 is CASSLALAGSRGEQFF. In DNA, the CDR3 is TGTGCCAGCAGCTTAGCTCTAGCGGGATCCCGCGGTGAGCAGTTCTTC. Full variable domain (missing parts from reference TRBV7-2 and TRBJ2-1): GAGVSQSPSNKVTEKGKDVELRCDPISGHTALYWYRQSLGQGLEFLIYFQGNSAPDKSGLPSDRFSAERTGGSVSTLTIQRTQQEDSAVYLCASSLALAGSRGEQFFGPGTRLTVL.

This chain connects TRBV28 to TRBJ2-7, with a weak D call TRBD1 (5 bases). The CDR3 consists of 15 residues. Germline V gives CDR1 MDHEN, CDR2 SYDVKM. The germline V and J ends were trimmed by 1 base and 0 bases, with 10 bases remaining between them. This CDR3 is CASSLYRGSSYEQYF. The CDR3 bases are TGTGCCAGCAGTTTATATAGGGGCAGCTCCTACGAGCAGTACTTC.

This chain links TRBV28 with TRBJ2-3; weak D call: TRBD2 (6 bases). V gave up 7 bases and J gave up 2 bases, with 16 bases separating them. The CDR3 contains 15 residues. Germline V gene data show CDR1 as MDHEN and CDR2 as SYDVKM. The CDR3 nucleotides read TGTGCCAGCACCCTAGGGCTAGCGCACACAGATACGCAGTATTTT. Amino acids: CASTLGLAHTDTQYF.

This chain uses TRBV27 with TRBJ2-1; the D gene is possibly TRBD2 (6 bases). CDR1 MNHEY and CDR2 SMNVEV come from the germline V gene (reference sequence). This CDR3 contains 13 residues. Trimming shortened V by 4 bases and J by 3 bases, and 7 bases separated the two germline ends. The CDR3 sequence is CASSSGVYNEQFF. CDR3 coding DNA: TGTGCCAGCAGTTCGGGGGTCTACAATGAGCAGTTCTTC.

The V and J genes are TRBV27 and TRBJ1-5, with D hard to call. The CDR3 extends over 13 amino acids. The ends were cut back, 2 bases at V and 2 bases at J, with 4 bases in the middle. CDR1 is MNHEY, CDR2 SMNVEV, per germline (reference sequence). The CDR3 here is CASSLAGNQPQHF. The DNA of the CDR3 is TGTGCCAGCAGTTTAGCAGGCAATCAGCCCCAGCATTTT.

This sequence joins TRBV5-1 and TRBJ2-1, with TRBD2 matching 8 bases. The V gene's germline CDR1 is SGHRS and CDR2 YFSETQ. The CDR3 runs to 15 residues. Unmatched junction bases numbered 8, after V lost 0 bases and J lost 9 bases. CDR3 in amino acids: CASSLESSGTSEQFF. The CDR3, as DNA: TGCGCCAGCAGCTTGGAAAGTAGCGGGACGTCTGAGCAGTTCTTC.

This clone was seen only once. Compared with germline, one end of the junction differs, possibly owing to a read error. V and J are TRBV27 and TRBJ1-1; D uncertain. Germline CDR1 is MNHEY and CDR2 is SMNVEV (reference sequence). This CDR3 has 12 amino acids. The CDR3: CASSLSGREAFF. The CDR3 coding sequence is TGTGCCAGCAGTCTATCGGGCAGGGAAGCTTTCTTT.

The gene calls are TRBV6-5 and TRBJ2-7; weak D call: TRBD2 (6 bases). The V and J ends lost 4 bases and 6 bases respectively, with 13 bases between them. This CDR3 comprises 13 residues. Germline loops: CDR1 MNHEY, CDR2 SVGAGI. CDR3 sequence (DNA): TGTGCCAGCAGTTCCACGGGGCGGGGCGAGCAGTACTTC. This sequence encodes CASSSTGRGEQYF.

In DNA, the CDR3 is TGTGCCAGCCGCCCAGTAGCGGGAGGTCTCTACGAGCAGTACTTC. Translated, it gives CASRPVAGGLYEQYF. J is TRBJ2-7 and V is TRBV11-2; 10 nucleotides line up with TRBD2. This CDR3 region has 15 residues. The V gene end was trimmed by 8 bases and the J gene end by 3 bases; junction bases not matched to a gene: 10. The germline gives CDR1 SGHAT, CDR2 FQNNGV.

This chain links TRBV28 with TRBJ2-1; 9 positions agree with TRBD2. Unmatched junction bases numbered 14, after V lost 6 bases and J lost 8 bases. The CDR3 has 16 residues. CDR1 is MDHEN, CDR2 SYDVKM, per germline. DNA of the CDR3: TGTGCCAGCAGCGCCCCCCATGAGCGGGAGGTTTATGAGCAGTTCTTC. This encodes CASSAPHEREVYEQFF.

The chain couples TRBV13 to TRBJ2-7; 10 nucleotides line up with TRBD1. Losses at the gene ends were 3 bases for V and 5 bases for J; bases not matched to a gene: 4. From germline, CDR1 is PRHDT and CDR2 FYEKMQ (reference sequence). The length of the CDR3 is 14 residues. CDR3 region: CASSLGQGRNEQYF. The CDR3 DNA sequence: TGTGCCAGCAGCTTGGGACAGGGGAGGAACGAGCAGTACTTC.

V is TRBV19 and J is TRBJ1-1; D possibly corresponds to TRBD1 (5 bases). Germline loops: CDR1 LNHDA, CDR2 SQIVND (reference sequence). This CDR3 region has 13 residues. V was clipped by 2 bases and J by 3 bases, with 7 bases between them. The CDR3 reads CASSIRGDTEAFF. The CDR3 DNA is TGTGCCAGTAGTATAAGGGGTGACACTGAAGCTTTCTTT.

V is TRBV11-3 and J is TRBJ2-3; 8 positions agree with TRBD2. CDR1 SGHNT and CDR2 YENEEA come from the germline V gene. The CDR3 runs to 17 residues. With V trimmed by 4 bases and J by 8 bases, 17 bases remained unmatched. CDR3: CASSSHSTGAGAGTQYF. For the CDR3, the DNA is TGTGCCAGCAGCTCCCACTCGACTGGAGCGGGAGCTGGTACGCAGTATTTT. Complete variable domain (other parts from reference TRBV11-3 and TRBJ2-3): EAGVVQSPRYKIIEKKQPVAFWCNPISGHNTLYWYLQNLGQGPELLIRYENEEAVDDSQLPKDRFSAERLKGVDSTLKIQPAELGDSAVYLCASSSHSTGAGAGTQYFGPGTRLTVL.

The chain combines TRBV4-1 with TRBJ1-2; 8 positions match TRBD1. Germline V lookup: CDR1 MGHRA, CDR2 YSYEKL. Trimming removed 3 bases from V and 1 base from J; junction bases left unmatched: 7. This CDR3 has 16 amino acids. The CDR3 sequence is CASSHSAGTGNYGYTF. The CDR3 region has the DNA TGCGCCAGCAGCCACTCCGCCGGGACAGGTAACTATGGCTACACCTTC.

This clone came up a few times. The rearrangement links TRBV29-1 to TRBJ2-7, with 11 bases matching TRBD2. CDR3 size: 13 residues. The germline V gene has CDR1 SQVTM and CDR2 ANQGSEA. The V segment lost 2 bases and the J segment 7 bases; nucleotides outside the gene matches: 4. The CDR3 DNA reads TGCAGCGTTGAACTAGCGGGAGGATTGGAGCAGTACTTC. Translating it yields CSVELAGGLEQYF.

The chain couples TRBV7-2 to TRBJ2-3; 7 bases line up with TRBD1. The CDR3 is made up of 15 amino acids. Germline trimming cut 1 base from V and 2 bases from J; bases unmatched to any gene: 3. The germline gives CDR1 SGHTA, CDR2 FQGNSA. In DNA form, the CDR3 reads TGTGCCAGCAGCTTAGGACAGGGCCACACAGATACGCAGTATTTT. Translation gives CASSLGQGHTDTQYF.

The J gene is TRBJ1-4, the V gene TRBV11-2; D is undetermined. The CDR3 consists of 15 residues. V lost 3 bases and J 7 bases, leaving 15 bases between the germline ends. Germline assignment: CDR1 SGHAT and CDR2 FQNNGV. The CDR3 sequence is CASSFDSLEGEKLFF. CDR3 sequence (DNA): TGTGCCAGCAGCTTTGACTCCCTGGAAGGTGAAAAACTGTTTTTT.